Shown below are 20 T cell receptor beta chains from a single sample sequenced in a study of breast tumors, draining lymph nodes, adjacent tissues (dated by TCRdb to about 2016). Libraries were made using multiplex PCR. The sequencer was an Illumina HiSeq 2000. Using fastp at Q25 and MiXCR, TCRdb reprocessed the public reads and kept productive beta chains. Records with the same CDR3 protein are collapsed into one entry carrying the most frequent genes and DNA. The sample yields about 80,000 distinct CDR3 sequences; 15% to 20% were counted once. The ten largest clonotypes hold 2.4% of the sample. Lymph node samples came from the axillary draining lymph nodes of breast cancer patients. Sequencing was done on a sample of axillary lymph node tissue. These receptors originate from a female donor with breast cancer. Some clones in this sample may be carry-over from other donors' samples.

The rearrangement joins TRBV5-8 to TRBJ2-5; the match to TRBD2 covers 14 bases. The J segment lost 5 bases and the V segment lost 0 bases, leaving 6 bases of the junction unmatched. CDR3 size: 17 residues. Germline-derived CDR1 and CDR2 are SGHTS and YDEGEE. In nucleotides, the CDR3 is TGTGCCAGCAGCTTGGCGACTAGCGGGAGGGCGAAGGAGACCCAGTACTTC. This gives the protein CASSLATSGRAKETQYF. Full variable domain (missing parts from reference TRBV5-8 and TRBJ2-5): EAGVTQSPTHLIKTRGQQATLRCSPISGHTSVYWYQQALGLGLQFLLWYDEGEERNRGNFPPRFSGRQFPNYSSELNVNALELEDSALYLCASSLATSGRAKETQYFGPGTRLLVL.

Many counts were recorded for this clonotype. The chain employs TRBV19 and TRBJ1-2; 8 bases line up with TRBD1. The germline gives CDR1 LNHDA, CDR2 SQIVND (reference sequence). The CDR3 is made up of 14 amino acids. V lost 4 bases, J lost 4 bases, and 5 bases stayed unmatched. The CDR3 reads CASSTGQGGYGYTF. The CDR3 coding sequence is TGTGCCAGTAGTACTGGACAGGGCGGCTATGGCTACACCTTC.

Comment on this clonotype: This could be a read error, since a much larger clone is one nucleotide away. The gene calls are TRBV5-1 and TRBJ2-5, with no clear D. Trimming shortened V by 1 base and J by 2 bases, and 15 bases separated the two germline ends. Per germline, CDR1 SGHRS and CDR2 YFSETQ. CDR3 length: 16 residues. The CDR3 DNA reads as TGCGCCAGCAGCTTGACCACGGACGGAAGACAAGAGACCCAGTACTTC. It codes for CASSLTTDGRQETQYF.

V is TRBV11-2 and J is TRBJ1-1, with 10 nucleotides matching TRBD1. The V gene's germline CDR1 is SGHAT and CDR2 FQNNGV. Trimming took 8 bases from V and 3 from J; bases not matched to a gene: 3. This CDR3 spans 13 amino acids. The CDR3 nucleotides are TGTGCCAGCCGACAGGGGGCAGACACTGAAGCTTTCTTT. This codes for CASRQGADTEAFF.

This clonotype was recorded many times. This chain joins TRBV27 and TRBJ2-7, with a possible D match to TRBD1 (6 bases). The V end lost 4 bases, the J end lost 3 bases, and 10 bases lay between the germline ends. The CDR3 consists of 13 residues. CDR1 is MNHEY and CDR2 is SMNVEV in the germline V gene (reference sequence). The CDR3 protein is CASSSRQDYEQYF. In nucleotides, the CDR3 is TGTGCCAGCAGTTCGCGACAGGACTACGAGCAGTACTTC.

At least ten counts were recorded for this clonotype. The chain couples TRBV10-3 to TRBJ1-3, with TRBD1 as a possible D gene (6 bases). Trimming took 0 bases from V and 7 from J, leaving 19 bases between them. Per germline, CDR1 ENHRY and CDR2 SYGVKD. This CDR3 is built from 17 residues. The CDR3 protein is CAISESIGPRGWNTIYF. For the CDR3, the DNA is TGTGCCATCAGTGAGTCGATCGGACCCAGGGGCTGGAACACCATATATTTT.

This clonotype was picked up many times. The chain has TRBV7-3 and TRBJ2-7, with D possibly being TRBD2 (5 bases). The V gene lost 1 base and the J gene lost 3 bases, with 7 bases spanning the gap. Per germline, CDR1 SGHTA and CDR2 FQGTGA. The CDR3 covers 13 residues. CDR3 DNA: TGTGCCAGCAGCTTAAGTGGGAGCTACGAGCAGTACTTC. Protein sequence: CASSLSGSYEQYF.

This chain links TRBV28 with TRBJ2-7, with D unresolved. The CDR3 is 17 amino acids. V was clipped by 5 bases and J by 1 base, with 21 bases between them. CDR1 is MDHEN and CDR2 is SYDVKM in the germline V gene. The chain's CDR3 is CASSTPRLRVASYEQYF. The CDR3 region has the DNA TGTGCCAGCAGTACCCCTCGGCTTAGGGTAGCATCCTACGAGCAGTACTTC.

This clonotype has only a few counts. CDR3 sequence (DNA): TGTGCCAGCAGTTGGGCAGGGGGGCCCAATCAGCCCCAGCATTTT. It specifies CASSWAGGPNQPQHF. The chain is built from TRBV27 and TRBJ1-5; 7 nucleotides agree with TRBD1. The CDR3 covers 15 residues. With V trimmed by 4 bases and J by 3 bases, 6 bases remained unmatched. Germline V gene lookup returns CDR1 MNHEY and CDR2 SMNVEV (reference sequence).

This clonotype was recorded at least ten times. The J gene is TRBJ2-1, the V gene TRBV19; 11 bases match TRBD2. With 9 bases clipped from V and 7 bases from J, the junction kept 14 bases outside the gene matches. There are 16 residues in the CDR3. Germline lookup yields CDR1 LNHDA and CDR2 SQIVND (reference sequence). This CDR3 reads CASQGGGSGRVNEQFF. CDR3 nucleotides: TGTGCCAGCCAAGGGGGAGGTAGCGGGAGGGTAAATGAGCAGTTCTTC.

The V gene is TRBV9, the J gene TRBJ2-3, with 7 bases that match TRBD1. V shed 4 bases, J shed 4 bases, and the junction held 9 bases outside the gene matches. The CDR3 totals 15 residues. Germline loops: CDR1 SGDLS, CDR2 YYNGEE. The chain's CDR3 is CASSPQGLSADTQYF. CDR3 bases: TGTGCCAGCAGCCCACAGGGGCTTAGCGCAGATACGCAGTATTTT.

This clonotype was picked up many times. The chain combines TRBV6-1 with TRBJ2-7; TRBD1 matches at 8 bases. This CDR3 is 12 amino acids long. The V gene's germline CDR1 is MNHNS and CDR2 SASEGT. Unmatched junction bases numbered 1, after V lost 6 bases and J lost 3 bases. CDR3 in DNA: TGTGCCAGCAGGGGACAGGTCTACGAGCAGTACTTC. Amino acid sequence: CASRGQVYEQYF.

Ten or more counts support this clonotype. The V gene is TRBV5-4, the J gene TRBJ1-6; maybe TRBD1 (5 bases). CDR1 is SGHNT, CDR2 YYREEE, per germline (reference sequence). Trimming pared 0 bases from V and 10 bases from J, leaving 11 bases between. The CDR3 runs to 14 residues. This CDR3 is CASSLGTSLSPLHF. The CDR3, as DNA: TGTGCCAGCAGCTTGGGGACATCTCTCTCACCCCTCCACTTT.

This clonotype was found many times. The rearrangement links TRBV2 to TRBJ2-5, with no clear D. CDR1 is SNHLY, CDR2 FYNNEI, per germline. The CDR3 has 13 amino acids. The V end lost 3 bases, the J end lost 2 bases, and 7 bases lay between the germline ends. CDR3 nucleotides: TGTGCCAGCAGTGAGGTGATTCAAGAGACCCAGTACTTC. As protein: CASSEVIQETQYF.

V usage is TRBV27 and J usage is TRBJ2-7; D unresolved. Trimming took off 2 bases at V and 3 bases at J, with 11 bases between the two ends. The germline V gene encodes CDR1 MNHEY and CDR2 SMNVEV (reference sequence). The CDR3 has 14 amino acids. CDR3 sequence: CASSLIGQIYEQYF. DNA for the CDR3: TGTGCCAGCAGTTTAATCGGTCAGATCTACGAGCAGTACTTC.

V and J are TRBV28 and TRBJ2-3, with D perhaps matching TRBD1 (6 bases). The CDR3 spans 15 residues. CDR1 MDHEN and CDR2 SYDVKM come from the germline V gene. V was clipped by 3 bases and J by 2 bases, with 12 bases between them. CDR3 in DNA: TGTGCCAGCAGTTTCCAGGGGTCTTACACAGATACGCAGTATTTT. This gives the protein CASSFQGSYTDTQYF.

This clonotype was counted at least ten times. In nucleotides, the CDR3 is TGCGCCAGCAGGCGACTCCCCGCCGGGGGTTTAGAGACCCAGTACTTC. It translates to CASRRLPAGGLETQYF. V and J are TRBV5-1 and TRBJ2-5; tentatively, D is TRBD2 (6 bases). This CDR3 comprises 16 residues. The germline V gene encodes CDR1 SGHRS and CDR2 YFSETQ. The V end was cut by 5 bases, the J end by 4 bases, with 21 bases between. The entire variable domain, with the rest obtained from reference TRBV5-1 and TRBJ2-5, is as follows: KAGVTQTPRYLIKTRGQQVTLSCSPISGHRSVSWYQQTPGQGLQFLFEYFSETQRNKGNFPGRFSGRQFSNSRSEMNVSTLELGDSALYLCASRRLPAGGLETQYFGPGTRLLVL.

The table lists this clonotype with many counts. The chain uses TRBV20-1 and TRBJ2-1; TRBD2 matches 7 bases. J lost 4 bases, V lost 3 bases, and 9 bases had no gene match. The CDR3 is 15 residues long. Per the germline V gene, CDR1 is DFQATT and CDR2 is SNEGSKA (reference sequence). The DNA of the CDR3 is TGCAGTGCTAGCCCCTGGCGGGAGTCATACAATGAGCAGTTCTTC. Translation: CSASPWRESYNEQFF.

This chain links TRBV20-1 with TRBJ2-1, with TRBD2 matching 15 bases. This CDR3 comprises 13 residues. The germline V gene encodes CDR1 DFQATT and CDR2 SNEGSKA (reference sequence). V was pared by 5 bases and J by 15 bases, with 8 bases of the junction left unmatched. The CDR3 region has the DNA TGCAGTGCTCCCGGACTAGCGGGAGGGCCTCCGTTCTTC. Translation: CSAPGLAGGPPFF.

This clonotype was recorded at least ten times. The CDR3 is CASSLIAAETQYF. Written as DNA, the CDR3 is TGTGCCAGCAGCTTAATAGCGGCGGAGACCCAGTACTTC. The chain carries TRBV7-3 and TRBJ2-5, with D tentatively TRBD2 (6 bases). The V and J ends lost 1 base and 5 bases respectively, with 8 bases between them. Germline V lookup: CDR1 SGHTA, CDR2 FQGTGA. The CDR3 is 13 residues long.